Listed here is a single TCR beta chain. Its target is unknown. The table came from immunoSEQ multiplex PCR; TCRdb's copy has only in-frame clones and leaves some out. The data contain about 73,000 clones, roughly 90% of them singletons. The data originate from a study of OX40 agonist ivuxolimab in advanced cancers. Across the whole study: Aged about 20 to 85 with a mean of roughly 63 years, they were 82.7% male. Notes on the study in general: There were also nonresponders showing low normalized T-cell clonal expansion. In the 0.1-3.0 mg/kg groups, partial responders showed among the lowest expansion.

Trimming cost V 5 bases and J 2 bases; bases outside gene matches: 14. This CDR3 comprises 17 residues. Germline CDR1 SGHTS, CDR2 YDEGEE. Any history of autoimmune disease or systemic immunosuppression disqualified patients. The sample was CD4+ or CD8+ T cells sorted from blood, taken in a trial of the OX40 agonist ivuxolimab. The rearrangement joins TRBV5-8 to TRBJ2-3; the match to TRBD2 covers 7 bases. The source of this sequence is an adult with an advanced solid tumor such as melanoma, head and neck, liver or kidney cancer. The CDR3 is CASSYPPAGVVTDTQYF. DNA for the CDR3: TGTGCCAGCAGTTATCCCCCTGCGGGGGTCGTCACAGATACGCAGTATTTT.